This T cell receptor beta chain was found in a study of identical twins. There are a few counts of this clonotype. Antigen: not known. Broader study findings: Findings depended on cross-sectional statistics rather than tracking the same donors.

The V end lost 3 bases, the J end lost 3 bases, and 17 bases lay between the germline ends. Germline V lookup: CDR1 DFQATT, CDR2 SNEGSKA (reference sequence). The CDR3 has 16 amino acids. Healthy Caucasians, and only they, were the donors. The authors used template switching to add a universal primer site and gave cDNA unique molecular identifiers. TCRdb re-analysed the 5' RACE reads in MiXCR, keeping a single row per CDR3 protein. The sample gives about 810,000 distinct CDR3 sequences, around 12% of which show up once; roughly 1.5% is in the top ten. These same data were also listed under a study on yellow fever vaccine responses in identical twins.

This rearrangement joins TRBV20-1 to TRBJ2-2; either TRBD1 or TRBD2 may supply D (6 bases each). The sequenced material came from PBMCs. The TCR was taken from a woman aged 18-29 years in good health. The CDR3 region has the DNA TGCAGTGCTAGGAAACCCGGGGGCCTACACACCGGGGAGCTGTTTTTT. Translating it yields CSARKPGGLHTGELFF.